This T cell receptor (beta chain) was sequenced in a study of CD8 T cells in Susac syndrome. Findings and caveats of the study: An acknowledgment was made by the study that its TCR sequencing and HLA analysis involved relatively few individuals.

Regarding this clonotype: The antigen is undetermined.

Reverse transcription of about 0.5 to 1 ug RNA was carried out with random hexamers. Multiplex immunoSEQ PCR targeted 54 Vbeta and 13 Jbeta TCR beta segments. TCRdb reanalysed the immunoSEQ multiplex PCR reads using MiXCR and keeps one entry per CDR3 protein. Among roughly 200,000 distinct CDR3 sequences listed, about 94% were seen once. Trimming took 3 bases from V and 0 from J, leaving 9 bases between them. Germline V gives CDR1 ENHRY, CDR2 SYGVKD. This CDR3 contains 14 residues. Sequencing of TCR beta drew on CD8+ and CD4+ T cells from blood. The TCR was taken from a human donor in good health. The chain has TRBV10-3 and TRBJ2-7; D is perhaps TRBD1 or TRBD2 (5 bases each). The sequenced sample consisted of CD4+ T cells from PBMCs. CDR3 residues: CAISDRDHSYEQYF. The CDR3 nucleotides read TGTGCCATCAGTGACCGGGACCACTCCTACGAGCAGTACTTC.